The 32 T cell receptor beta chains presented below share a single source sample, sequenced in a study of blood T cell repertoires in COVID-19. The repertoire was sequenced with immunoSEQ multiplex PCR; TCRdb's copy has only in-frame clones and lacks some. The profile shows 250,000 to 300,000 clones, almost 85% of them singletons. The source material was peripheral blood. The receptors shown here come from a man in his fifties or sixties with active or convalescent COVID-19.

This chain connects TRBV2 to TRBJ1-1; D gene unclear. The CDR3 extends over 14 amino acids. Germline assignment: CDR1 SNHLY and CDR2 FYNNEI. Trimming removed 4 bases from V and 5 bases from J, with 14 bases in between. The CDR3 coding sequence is TGTGCCAGCAGTGTCGCGGGTCACGGGACTGAAGCTTTCTTT. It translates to CASSVAGHGTEAFF. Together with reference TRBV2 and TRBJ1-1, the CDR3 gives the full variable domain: EPEVTQTPSHQVTQMGQEVILRCVPISNHLYFYWYRQILGQKVEFLVSFYNNEISEKSEIFDDQFSVERPDGSNFTLKIRSTKLEDSAMYFCASSVAGHGTEAFFGQGTRLTVV.

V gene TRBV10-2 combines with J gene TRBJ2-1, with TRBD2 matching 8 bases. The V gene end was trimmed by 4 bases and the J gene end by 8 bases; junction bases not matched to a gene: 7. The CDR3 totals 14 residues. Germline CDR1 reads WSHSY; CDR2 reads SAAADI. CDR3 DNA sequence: TGCGCCAGCAGTGCCCAGCGGGAGAGGGATGAGCAGTTCTTC. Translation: CASSAQRERDEQFF.

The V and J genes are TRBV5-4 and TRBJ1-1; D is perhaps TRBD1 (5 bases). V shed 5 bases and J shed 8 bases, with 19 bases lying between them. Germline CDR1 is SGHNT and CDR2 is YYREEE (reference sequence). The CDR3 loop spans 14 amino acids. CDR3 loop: CASRYEGLVREAFF. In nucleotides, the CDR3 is TGTGCCAGCAGGTACGAGGGACTCGTTCGAGAAGCTTTCTTT.

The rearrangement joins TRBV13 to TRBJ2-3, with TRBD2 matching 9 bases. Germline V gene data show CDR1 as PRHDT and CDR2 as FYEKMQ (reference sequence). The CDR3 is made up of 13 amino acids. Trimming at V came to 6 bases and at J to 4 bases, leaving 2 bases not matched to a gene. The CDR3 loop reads CASRGTSSDTQYF. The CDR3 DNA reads TGTGCCAGCAGGGGGACTAGCTCAGATACGCAGTATTTT. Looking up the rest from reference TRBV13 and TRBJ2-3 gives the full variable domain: AAGVIQSPRHLIKEKRETATLKCYPIPRHDTVYWYQQGPGQDPQFLISFYEKMQSDKGSIPDRFSAQQFSDYHSELNMSSLELGDSALYFCASRGTSSDTQYFGPGTRLTVL.

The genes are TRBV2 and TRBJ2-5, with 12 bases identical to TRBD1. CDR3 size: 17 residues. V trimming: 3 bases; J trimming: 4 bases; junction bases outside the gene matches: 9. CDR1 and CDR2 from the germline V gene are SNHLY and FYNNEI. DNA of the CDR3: TGTGCCAGCAGTGAGGGTCCGGGACAGGGGGCGGGAGAGACCCAGTACTTC. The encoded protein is CASSEGPGQGAGETQYF.

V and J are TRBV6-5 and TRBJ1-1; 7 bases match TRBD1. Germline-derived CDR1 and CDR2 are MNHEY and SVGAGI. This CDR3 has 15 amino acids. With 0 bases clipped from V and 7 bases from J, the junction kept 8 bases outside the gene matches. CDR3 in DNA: TGTGCCAGCAGTTACTCGGGCAGGGGGACGAATGAAGCTTTCTTT. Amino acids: CASSYSGRGTNEAFF.

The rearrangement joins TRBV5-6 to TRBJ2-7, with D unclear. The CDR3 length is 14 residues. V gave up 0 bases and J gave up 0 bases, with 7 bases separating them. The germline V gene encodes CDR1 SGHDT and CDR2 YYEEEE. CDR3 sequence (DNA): TGTGCCAGCAGCTTGGCGCTCAGCTCCTACGAGCAGTACTTC. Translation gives CASSLALSSYEQYF.

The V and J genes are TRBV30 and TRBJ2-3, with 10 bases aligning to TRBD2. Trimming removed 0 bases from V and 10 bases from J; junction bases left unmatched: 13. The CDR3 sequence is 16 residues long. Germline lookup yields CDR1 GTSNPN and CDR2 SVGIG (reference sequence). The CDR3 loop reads CAWSVPGLAGARAQYF. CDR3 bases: TGTGCCTGGAGTGTACCCGGGCTAGCGGGAGCTAGGGCGCAGTATTTT.

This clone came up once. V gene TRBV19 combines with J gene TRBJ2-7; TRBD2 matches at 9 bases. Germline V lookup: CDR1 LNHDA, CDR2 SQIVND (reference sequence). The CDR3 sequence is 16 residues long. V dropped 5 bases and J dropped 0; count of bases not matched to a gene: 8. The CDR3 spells CASSPRGAGGSYEQYF. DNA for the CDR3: TGTGCCAGTAGTCCTCGGGGAGCGGGGGGCTCCTACGAGCAGTACTTC.

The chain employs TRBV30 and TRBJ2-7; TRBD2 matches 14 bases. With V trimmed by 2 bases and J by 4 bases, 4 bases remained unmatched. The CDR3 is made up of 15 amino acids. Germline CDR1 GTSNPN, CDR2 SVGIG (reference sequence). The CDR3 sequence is CAWSSGTSGRYEQYF. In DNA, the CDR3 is TGTGCCTGGAGTTCCGGGACTAGCGGGAGATACGAGCAGTACTTC.

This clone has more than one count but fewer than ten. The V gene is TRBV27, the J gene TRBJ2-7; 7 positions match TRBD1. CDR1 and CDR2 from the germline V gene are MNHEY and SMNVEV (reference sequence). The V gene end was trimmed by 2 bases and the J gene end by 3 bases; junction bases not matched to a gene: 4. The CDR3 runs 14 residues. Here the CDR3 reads CASSLDRVNYEQYF. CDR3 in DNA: TGTGCCAGCAGTTTAGACAGGGTAAACTACGAGCAGTACTTC.

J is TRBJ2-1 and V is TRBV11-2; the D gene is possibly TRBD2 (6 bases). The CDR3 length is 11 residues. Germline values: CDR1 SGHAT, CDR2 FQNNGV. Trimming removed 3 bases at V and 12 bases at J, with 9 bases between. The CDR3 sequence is CASSLGGWQFF. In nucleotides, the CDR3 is TGTGCCAGCAGCTTGGGAGGCTGGCAGTTCTTC.

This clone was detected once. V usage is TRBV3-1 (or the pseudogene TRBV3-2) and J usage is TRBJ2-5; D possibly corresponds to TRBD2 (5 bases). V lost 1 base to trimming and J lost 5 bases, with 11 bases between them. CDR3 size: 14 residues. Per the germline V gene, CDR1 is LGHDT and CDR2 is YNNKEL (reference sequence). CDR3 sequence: CASSQAEGLETQYF. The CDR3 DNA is TGTGCCAGCAGCCAAGCCGAGGGATTGGAGACCCAGTACTTC.

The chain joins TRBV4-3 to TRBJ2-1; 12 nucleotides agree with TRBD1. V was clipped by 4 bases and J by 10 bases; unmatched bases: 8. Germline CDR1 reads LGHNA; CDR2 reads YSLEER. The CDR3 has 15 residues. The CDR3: CASSLAGQGAREQFF. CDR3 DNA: TGCGCCAGCAGCCTCGCGGGACAGGGGGCGCGAGAGCAGTTCTTC.

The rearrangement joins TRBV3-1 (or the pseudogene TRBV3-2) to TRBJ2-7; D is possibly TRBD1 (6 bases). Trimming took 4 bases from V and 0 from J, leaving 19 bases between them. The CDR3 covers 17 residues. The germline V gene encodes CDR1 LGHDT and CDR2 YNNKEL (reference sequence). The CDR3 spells CASSPRPTGTNSYEQYF. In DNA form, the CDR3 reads TGTGCCAGCAGCCCTCGTCCCACCGGGACAAACTCCTACGAGCAGTACTTC.

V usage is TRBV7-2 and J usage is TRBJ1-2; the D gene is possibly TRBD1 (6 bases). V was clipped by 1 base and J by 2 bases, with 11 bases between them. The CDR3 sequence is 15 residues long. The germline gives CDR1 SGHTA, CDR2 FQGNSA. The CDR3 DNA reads TGTGCCAGCAGCTTAGATTCTACAGGGAACTATGGCTACACCTTC. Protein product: CASSLDSTGNYGYTF.

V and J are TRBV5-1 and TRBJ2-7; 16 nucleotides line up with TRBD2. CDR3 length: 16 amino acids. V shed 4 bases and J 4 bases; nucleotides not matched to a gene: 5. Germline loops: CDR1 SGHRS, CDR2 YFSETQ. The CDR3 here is CASSVGTSGRAYEQYF. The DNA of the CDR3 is TGCGCCAGCAGCGTAGGGACTAGCGGGAGGGCATACGAGCAGTACTTC.

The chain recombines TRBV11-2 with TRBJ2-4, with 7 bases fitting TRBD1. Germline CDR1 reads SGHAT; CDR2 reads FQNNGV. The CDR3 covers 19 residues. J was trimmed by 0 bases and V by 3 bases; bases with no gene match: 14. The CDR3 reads CASSLLPSRQGIAKNIQYF. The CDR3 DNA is TGTGCCAGCAGCTTGTTGCCCAGTAGACAGGGAATAGCCAAAAACATTCAGTACTTC.

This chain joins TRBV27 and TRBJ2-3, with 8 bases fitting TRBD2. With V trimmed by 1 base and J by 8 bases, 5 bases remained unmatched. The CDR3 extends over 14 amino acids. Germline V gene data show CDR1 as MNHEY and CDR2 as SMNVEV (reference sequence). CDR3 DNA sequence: TGTGCCAGCAGTTTATTAGCGGGAACGGGTACGCAGTATTTT. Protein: CASSLLAGTGTQYF.

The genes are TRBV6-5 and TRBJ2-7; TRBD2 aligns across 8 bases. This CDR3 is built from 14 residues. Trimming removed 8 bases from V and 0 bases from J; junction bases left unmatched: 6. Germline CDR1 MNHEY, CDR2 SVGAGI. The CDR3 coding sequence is TGTGCCAGCCGACCTAGCGGGTTCTCCTACGAGCAGTACTTC. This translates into CASRPSGFSYEQYF.

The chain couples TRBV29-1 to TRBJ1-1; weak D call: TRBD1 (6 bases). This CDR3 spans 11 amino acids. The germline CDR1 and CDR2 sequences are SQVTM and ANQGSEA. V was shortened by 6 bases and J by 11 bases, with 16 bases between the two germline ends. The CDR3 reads CSVPGHSKAFF. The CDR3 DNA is TGCAGCGTCCCGGGACATTCGAAGGCTTTCTTT.

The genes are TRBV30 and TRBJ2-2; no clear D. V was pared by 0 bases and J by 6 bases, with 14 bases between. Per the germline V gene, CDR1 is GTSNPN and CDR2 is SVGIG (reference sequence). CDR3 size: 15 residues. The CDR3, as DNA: TGTGCCTGGAGTGTAACCCCAAAGCCCGCCGGGGAGCTGTTTTTT. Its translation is CAWSVTPKPAGELFF.

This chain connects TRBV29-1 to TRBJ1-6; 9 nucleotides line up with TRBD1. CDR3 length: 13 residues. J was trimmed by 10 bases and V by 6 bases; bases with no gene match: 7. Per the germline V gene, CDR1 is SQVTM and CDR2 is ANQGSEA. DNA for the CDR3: TGCAGCGTGAGGAGGACAGGGGACTCACCCCTCCACTTT. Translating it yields CSVRRTGDSPLHF.

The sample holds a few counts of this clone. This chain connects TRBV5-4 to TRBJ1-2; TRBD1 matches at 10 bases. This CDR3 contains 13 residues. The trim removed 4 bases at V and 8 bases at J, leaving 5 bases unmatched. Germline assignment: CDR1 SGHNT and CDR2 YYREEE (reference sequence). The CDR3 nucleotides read TGTGCCAGCAGCGCGGGACAGGGGAAGGGCTACACCTTC. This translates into CASSAGQGKGYTF.

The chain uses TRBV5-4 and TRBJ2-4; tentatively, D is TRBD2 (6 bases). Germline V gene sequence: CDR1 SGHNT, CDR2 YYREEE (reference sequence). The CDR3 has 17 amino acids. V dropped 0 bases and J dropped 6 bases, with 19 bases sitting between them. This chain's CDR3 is CASSLGGRGLTGNIQYF. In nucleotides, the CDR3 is TGTGCCAGCAGCTTGGGGGGACGGGGGTTAACGGGAAACATTCAGTACTTC. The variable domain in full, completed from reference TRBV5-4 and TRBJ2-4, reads ETGVTQSPTHLIKTRGQQVTLRCSSQSGHNTVSWYQQALGQGPQFIFQYYREEENGRGNFPPRFSGLQFPNYSSELNVNALELDDSALYLCASSLGGRGLTGNIQYFGAGTRLSVL.

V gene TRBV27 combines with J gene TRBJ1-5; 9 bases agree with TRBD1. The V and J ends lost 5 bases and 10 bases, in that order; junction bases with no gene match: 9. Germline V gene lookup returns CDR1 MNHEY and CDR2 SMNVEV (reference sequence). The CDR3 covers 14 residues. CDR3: CASSLNRGLRPQHF. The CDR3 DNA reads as TGTGCCAGCAGTCTCAACAGGGGGCTACGACCCCAGCATTTT.

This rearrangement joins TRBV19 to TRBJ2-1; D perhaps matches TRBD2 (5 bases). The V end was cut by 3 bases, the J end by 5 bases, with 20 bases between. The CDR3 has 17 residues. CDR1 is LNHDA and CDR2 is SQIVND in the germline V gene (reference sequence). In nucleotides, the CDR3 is TGTGCCAGTAGTATTAGGGCCCAGAGGGCCCCAAACAATGAGCAGTTCTTC. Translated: CASSIRAQRAPNNEQFF. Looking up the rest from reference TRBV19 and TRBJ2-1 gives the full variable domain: DGGITQSPKYLFRKEGQNVTLSCEQNLNHDAMYWYRQDPGQGLRLIYYSQIVNDFQKGDIAEGYSVSREKKESFPLTVTSAQKNPTAFYLCASSIRAQRAPNNEQFFGPGTRLTVL.

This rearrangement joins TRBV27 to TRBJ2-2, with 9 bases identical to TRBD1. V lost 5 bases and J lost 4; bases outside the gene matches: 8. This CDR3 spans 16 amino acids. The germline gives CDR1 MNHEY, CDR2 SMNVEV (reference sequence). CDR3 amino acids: CASSLTGQGFTGELFF. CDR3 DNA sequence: TGTGCCAGCAGTCTTACGGGACAGGGCTTCACCGGGGAGCTGTTTTTT.

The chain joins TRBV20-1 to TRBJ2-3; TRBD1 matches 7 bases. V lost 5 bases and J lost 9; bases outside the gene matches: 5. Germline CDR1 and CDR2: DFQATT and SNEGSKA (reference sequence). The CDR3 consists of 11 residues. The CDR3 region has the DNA TGCAGTGCTTTTAGGGGGCAAACGCAGTATTTT. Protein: CSAFRGQTQYF.

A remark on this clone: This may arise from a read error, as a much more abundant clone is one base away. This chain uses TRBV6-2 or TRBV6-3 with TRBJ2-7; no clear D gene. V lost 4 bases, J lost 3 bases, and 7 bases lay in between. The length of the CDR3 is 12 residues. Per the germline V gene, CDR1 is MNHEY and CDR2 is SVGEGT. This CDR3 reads CASSFVRYEQYF. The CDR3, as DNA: TGTGCCAGCAGTTTTGTGCGCTACGAGCAGTACTTC.

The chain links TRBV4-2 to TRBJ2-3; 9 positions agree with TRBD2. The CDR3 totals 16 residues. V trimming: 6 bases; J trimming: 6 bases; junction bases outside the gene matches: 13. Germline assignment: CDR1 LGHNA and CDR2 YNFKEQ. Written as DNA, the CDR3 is TGTGCCAGCAGAGCCAACCTTCCTAGCGGGATGGATACGCAGTATTTT. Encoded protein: CASRANLPSGMDTQYF.

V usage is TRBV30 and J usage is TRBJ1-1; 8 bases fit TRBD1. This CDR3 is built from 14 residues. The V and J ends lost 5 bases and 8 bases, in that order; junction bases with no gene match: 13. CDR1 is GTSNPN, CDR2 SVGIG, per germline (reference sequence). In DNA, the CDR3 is TGTGCCTGGCGCTCTTGGACAGGGCATCACGAAGCTTTCTTT. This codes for CAWRSWTGHHEAFF. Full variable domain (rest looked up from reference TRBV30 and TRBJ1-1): SQTIHQWPATLVQPVGSPLSLECTVEGTSNPNLYWYRQAAGRGLQLLFYSVGIGQISSEVPQNLSASRPQDRQFILSSKKLLLSDSGFYLCAWRSWTGHHEAFFGQGTRLTVV.